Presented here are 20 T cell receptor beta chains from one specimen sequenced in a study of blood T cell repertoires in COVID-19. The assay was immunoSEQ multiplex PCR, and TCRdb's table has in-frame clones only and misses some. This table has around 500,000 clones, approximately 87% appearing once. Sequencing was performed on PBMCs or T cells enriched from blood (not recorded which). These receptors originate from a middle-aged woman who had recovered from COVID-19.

CDR3 coding DNA: TGTGCCAGCAGCTTGGGGGGAGATGGAAACACCATATATTTT. It yields the protein CASSLGGDGNTIYF. The rearrangement uses TRBV5-6 and TRBJ1-3, with unresolved D. V was trimmed by 0 bases and J by 3 bases, leaving 7 bases between them. Germline V gene data show CDR1 as SGHDT and CDR2 as YYEEEE. CDR3 length equals 14 residues. Together with reference TRBV5-6 and TRBJ1-3, the CDR3 gives the full variable domain: DAGVTQSPTHLIKTRGQQVTLRCSPKSGHDTVSWYQQALGQGPQFIFQYYEEEERQRGNFPDRFSGHQFPNYSSELNVNALLLGDSALYLCASSLGGDGNTIYFGEGSWLTVV.

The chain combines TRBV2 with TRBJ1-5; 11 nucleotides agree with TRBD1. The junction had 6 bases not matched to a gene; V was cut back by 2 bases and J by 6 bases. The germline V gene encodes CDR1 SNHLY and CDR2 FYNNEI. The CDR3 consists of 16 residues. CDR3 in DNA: TGTGCCAGCAGTGAAAAGTGGGGACAGGGGGGTCAGCCCCAGCATTTT. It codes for CASSEKWGQGGQPQHF.

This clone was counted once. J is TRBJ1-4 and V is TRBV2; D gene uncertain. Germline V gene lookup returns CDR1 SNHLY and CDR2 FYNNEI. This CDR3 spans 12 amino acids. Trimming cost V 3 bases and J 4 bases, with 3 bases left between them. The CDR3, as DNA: TGTGCCAGCAGTGACAATAATGAAAAACTGTTTTTT. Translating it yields CASSDNNEKLFF.

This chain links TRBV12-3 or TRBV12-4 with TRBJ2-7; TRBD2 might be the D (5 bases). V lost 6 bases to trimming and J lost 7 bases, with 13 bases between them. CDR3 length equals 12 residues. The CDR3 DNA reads TGTGCCAGCAGCCCGGTTGGCGGGGAGCAGTACTTC. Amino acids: CASSPVGGEQYF.

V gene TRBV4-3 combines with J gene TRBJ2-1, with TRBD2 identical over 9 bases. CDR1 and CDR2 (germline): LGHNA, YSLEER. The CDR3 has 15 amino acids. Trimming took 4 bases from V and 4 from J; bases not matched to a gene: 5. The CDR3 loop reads CASSPGLARYNEQFF. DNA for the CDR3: TGCGCCAGCAGCCCCGGACTAGCGAGATACAATGAGCAGTTCTTC.

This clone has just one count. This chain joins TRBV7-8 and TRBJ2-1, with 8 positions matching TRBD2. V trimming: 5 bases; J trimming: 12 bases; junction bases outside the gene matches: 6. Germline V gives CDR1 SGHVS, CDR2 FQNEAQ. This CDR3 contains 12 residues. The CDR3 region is CASSLQAGGQFF. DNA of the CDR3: TGTGCCAGCAGCCTCCAGGCGGGGGGGCAGTTCTTC.

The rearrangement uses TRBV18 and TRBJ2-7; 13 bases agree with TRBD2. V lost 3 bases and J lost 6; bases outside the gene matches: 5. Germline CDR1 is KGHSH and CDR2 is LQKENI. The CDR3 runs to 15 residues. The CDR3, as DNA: TGTGCCAGCTCACCCGGGACTAGCGGGATAGTCGAGCAGTACTTC. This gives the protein CASSPGTSGIVEQYF.

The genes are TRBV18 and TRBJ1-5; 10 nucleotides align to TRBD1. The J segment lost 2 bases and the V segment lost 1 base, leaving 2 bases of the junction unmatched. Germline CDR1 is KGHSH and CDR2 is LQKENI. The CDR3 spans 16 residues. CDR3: CASSPRQGAGNQPQHF. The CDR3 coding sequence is TGTGCCAGCTCACCACGACAGGGGGCGGGCAATCAGCCCCAGCATTTT.

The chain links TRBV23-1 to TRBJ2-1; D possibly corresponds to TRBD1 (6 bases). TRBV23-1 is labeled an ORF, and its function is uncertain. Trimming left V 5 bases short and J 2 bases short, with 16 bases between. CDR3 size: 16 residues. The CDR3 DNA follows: TGCGCCAGCAGTTGGCTAAGGGGGTTCACCTACAATGAGCAGTTCTTC. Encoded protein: CASSWLRGFTYNEQFF.

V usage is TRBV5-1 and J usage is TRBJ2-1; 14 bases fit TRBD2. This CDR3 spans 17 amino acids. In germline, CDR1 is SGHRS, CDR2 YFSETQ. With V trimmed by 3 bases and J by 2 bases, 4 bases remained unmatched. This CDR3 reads CASSWGLAGEAYNEQFF. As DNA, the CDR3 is TGCGCCAGCAGCTGGGGACTAGCGGGAGAGGCCTACAATGAGCAGTTCTTC.

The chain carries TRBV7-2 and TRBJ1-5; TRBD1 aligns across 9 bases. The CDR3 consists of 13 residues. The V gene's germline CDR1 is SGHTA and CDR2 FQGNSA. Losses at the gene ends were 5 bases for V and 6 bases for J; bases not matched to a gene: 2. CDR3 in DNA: TGTGCCAGCAGCCTACAGGGGGCTCAGCCCCAGCATTTT. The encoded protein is CASSLQGAQPQHF.

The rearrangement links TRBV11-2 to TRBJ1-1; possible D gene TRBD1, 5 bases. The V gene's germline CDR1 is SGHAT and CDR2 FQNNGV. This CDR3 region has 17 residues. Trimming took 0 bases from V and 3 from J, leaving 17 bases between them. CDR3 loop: CASSLDLGGGWDTEAFF. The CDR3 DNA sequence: TGTGCCAGCAGCTTAGATCTCGGGGGAGGTTGGGACACTGAAGCTTTCTTT.

The CDR3 coding sequence is TGTGCCAGCAGTTTAATAGCGGGAGTGGCGACGCAGTATTTT. It is translated as CASSLIAGVATQYF. V usage is TRBV6-2 or TRBV6-3 and J usage is TRBJ2-3; TRBD2 agrees at 9 bases. The CDR3 runs 14 residues. Losses at the gene ends were 4 bases for V and 9 bases for J; bases not matched to a gene: 8. Looked up from germline, CDR1 is MNHEY and CDR2 is SVGEGT.

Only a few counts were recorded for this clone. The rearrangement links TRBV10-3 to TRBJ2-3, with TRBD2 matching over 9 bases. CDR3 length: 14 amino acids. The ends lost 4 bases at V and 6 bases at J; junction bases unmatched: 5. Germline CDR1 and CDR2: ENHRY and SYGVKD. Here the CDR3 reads CAISGSGSWDTQYF. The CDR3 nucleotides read TGTGCCATCAGTGGTAGCGGGAGTTGGGATACGCAGTATTTT.

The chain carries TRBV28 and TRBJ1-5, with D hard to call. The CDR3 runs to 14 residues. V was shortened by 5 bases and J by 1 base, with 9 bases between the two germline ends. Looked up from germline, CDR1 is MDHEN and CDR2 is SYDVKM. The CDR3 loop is CASSVHRSNQPQHF. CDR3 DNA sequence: TGTGCCAGCAGTGTACACAGAAGCAATCAGCCCCAGCATTTT.

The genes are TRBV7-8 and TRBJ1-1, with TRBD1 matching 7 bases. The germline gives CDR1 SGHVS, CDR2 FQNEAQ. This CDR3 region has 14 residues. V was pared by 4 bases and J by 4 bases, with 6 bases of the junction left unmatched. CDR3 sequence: CASSYQQGGTEAFF. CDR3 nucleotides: TGTGCCAGCAGCTACCAGCAGGGGGGCACTGAAGCTTTCTTT.

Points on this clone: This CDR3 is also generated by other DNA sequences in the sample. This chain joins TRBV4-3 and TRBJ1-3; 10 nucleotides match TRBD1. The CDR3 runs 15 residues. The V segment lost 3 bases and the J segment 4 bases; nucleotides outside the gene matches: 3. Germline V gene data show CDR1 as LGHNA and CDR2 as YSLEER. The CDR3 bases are TGCGCCAGCAGCCAGGGACAGGGGACCGGAAACACCATATATTTT. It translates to CASSQGQGTGNTIYF.

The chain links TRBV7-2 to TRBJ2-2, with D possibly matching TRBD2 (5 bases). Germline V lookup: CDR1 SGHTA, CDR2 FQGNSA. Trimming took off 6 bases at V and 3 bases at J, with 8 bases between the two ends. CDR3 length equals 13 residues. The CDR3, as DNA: TGTGCCAGCAGGGAGGACTACACCGGGGAGCTGTTTTTT. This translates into CASREDYTGELFF.

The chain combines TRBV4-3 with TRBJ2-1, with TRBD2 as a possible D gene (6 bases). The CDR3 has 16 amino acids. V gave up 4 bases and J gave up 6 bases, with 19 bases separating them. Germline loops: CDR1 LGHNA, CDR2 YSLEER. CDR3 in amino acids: CASSPHQDWRGNEQFF. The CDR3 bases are TGCGCCAGCAGCCCCCATCAGGACTGGAGGGGCAATGAGCAGTTCTTC.

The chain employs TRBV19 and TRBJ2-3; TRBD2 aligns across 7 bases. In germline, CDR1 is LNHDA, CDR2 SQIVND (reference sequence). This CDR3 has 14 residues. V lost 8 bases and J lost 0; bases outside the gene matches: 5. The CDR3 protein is CASQRDPSTDTQYF. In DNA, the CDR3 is TGTGCCAGTCAGCGGGATCCTAGCACAGATACGCAGTATTTT.